Listed here is a single T cell receptor beta chain. The sample comes from a study of patients and donors after allogeneic stem cell transplantation. TCRdb reprocessed the RT-PCR reads with MiXCR, giving one entry per CDR3 protein. The table records some 1,800 distinct CDR3 sequences, about 20% of them present only once. This CDR3 region has 13 residues. Trimming took off 1 base at V and 6 bases at J, with 7 bases between the two ends. Per the germline V gene, CDR1 is SNHLY and CDR2 is FYNNEI. The chain joins TRBV2 to TRBJ2-1; D is uncertain. This TCR was recovered from a human donor who was either an allogeneic HSCT recipient or a stem cell or donor lymphocyte infusion donor (not recorded which). It is not recorded whose cells these are; they may come from a transplant donor. The sample consisted of blood, either unsorted or a sorted T cell fraction (not recorded which). CDR3 nucleotides: TGTGCCAGCAGTGAAGATAGGCTCAATGAGCAGTTCTTC. Residues: CASSEDRLNEQFF.